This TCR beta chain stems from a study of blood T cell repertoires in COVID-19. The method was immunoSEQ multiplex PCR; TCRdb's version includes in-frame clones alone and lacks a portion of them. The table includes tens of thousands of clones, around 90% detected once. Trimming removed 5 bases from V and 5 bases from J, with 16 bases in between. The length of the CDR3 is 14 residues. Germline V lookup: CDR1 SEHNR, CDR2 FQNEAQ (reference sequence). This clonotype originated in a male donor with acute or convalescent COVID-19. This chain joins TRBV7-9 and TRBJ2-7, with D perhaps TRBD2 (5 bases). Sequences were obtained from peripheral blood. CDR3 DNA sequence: TGTGCCAGCAGCCCCTCCGGAGGTATCCACGAGCAGTACTTC. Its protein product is CASSPSGGIHEQYF.